This T cell receptor beta chain originates from a study of long-term antiretroviral therapy in people with HIV. Study outcomes and limitations: ART preceded a rise in diversity that nonetheless stayed lower than in transplant donor controls. Nothing was known about ART adherence, viral resistance or changes in therapy. Whichever time point was examined, clones expanded before ART dominated the repertoire. Compared with controls, HIV repertoires showed narrower CDR3 length ranges.

The CDR3 runs 12 residues. Germline CDR1 SGHAT, CDR2 FQNNGV. Germline trimming cut 3 bases from V and 5 bases from J; bases unmatched to any gene: 0. Remarks on this clone: Its antigen is unidentified.

An immunoSEQ assay, version v3.0, was performed at survey level. The table came from immunoSEQ multiplex PCR; TCRdb's copy has only in-frame clones and leaves some out. The sample comprises about 30,000 clones, about 93% of which are singletons, and 10% rests with the top ten. The sample in question was unsorted PBMCs, obtained 6.2 years after starting antiretroviral therapy. This TCR derives from a man aged 35-49 years with HIV. J is TRBJ2-7 and V is TRBV11-2, with 8 bases that match TRBD2. Written as DNA, the CDR3 is TGTGCCAGCAGCTTCGGGGGGGACGAGCAGTACTTC. This codes for CASSFGGDEQYF. Full variable domain (rest looked up from reference TRBV11-2 and TRBJ2-7): EAGVAQSPRYKIIEKRQSVAFWCNPISGHATLYWYQQILGQGPKLLIQFQNNGVVDDSQLPKDRFSAERLKGVDSTLKIQPAKLEDSAVYLCASSFGGDEQYFGPGTRLTVT.